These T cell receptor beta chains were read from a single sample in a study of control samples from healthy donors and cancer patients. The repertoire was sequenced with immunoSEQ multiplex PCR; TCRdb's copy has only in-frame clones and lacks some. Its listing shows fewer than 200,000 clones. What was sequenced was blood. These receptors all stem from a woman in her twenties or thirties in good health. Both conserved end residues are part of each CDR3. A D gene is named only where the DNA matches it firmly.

cdr3_aa: CASSFEGVNYGYTF; cdr3_nt: TGCGCCAGCAGCTTTGAAGGGGTGAACTATGGCTACACCTTC; j_call: TRBJ1-2; v_call: TRBV5-1; d_call: -; cdr3_length: 14
cdr3_aa: CASSKWGGTDTQYF; cdr3_nt: TGTGCCAGCAGTAAATGGGGGGGAACAGATACGCAGTATTTT; j_call: TRBJ2-3; v_call: TRBV2; d_call: TRBD2; cdr3_length: 14
cdr3_aa: CASSPQGLVSYNEQFF; cdr3_nt: TGCGCCAGCAGCCCACAGGGCCTCGTCTCCTACAATGAGCAGTTCTTC; j_call: TRBJ2-1; v_call: TRBV5-1; d_call: -; cdr3_length: 16
cdr3_aa: CATSDRDRGRENEQFF; cdr3_nt: TGTGCCACCAGTGATCGGGACAGGGGGCGTGAGAATGAGCAGTTCTTC; j_call: TRBJ2-1; v_call: TRBV24-1; d_call: TRBD1; cdr3_length: 16
cdr3_aa: CASSLARGVQETQYF; cdr3_nt: TGTGCCAGCAGCTTGGCCAGAGGGGTCCAAGAGACCCAGTACTTC; j_call: TRBJ2-5; v_call: TRBV5-4; d_call: -; cdr3_length: 15
cdr3_aa: CASSQDSGGAYEQYF; cdr3_nt: TGTGCCAGCAGCCAAGATAGCGGGGGGGCCTACGAGCAGTACTTC; j_call: TRBJ2-7; v_call: TRBV4-2; d_call: TRBD2; cdr3_length: 15
cdr3_aa: CASGLIRRSPNSPLHF; cdr3_nt: TGTGCTAGTGGTTTGATACGACGGAGTCCAAATTCACCCCTCCACTTT; j_call: TRBJ1-6; v_call: TRBV12-5; d_call: -; cdr3_length: 16
cdr3_aa: CASIRDRVGEAFF; cdr3_nt: TGTGCCAGTATTAGGGACAGGGTCGGTGAAGCTTTCTTT; j_call: TRBJ1-1; v_call: TRBV19; d_call: TRBD1; cdr3_length: 13
cdr3_aa: CASSVVGRVADTQYF; cdr3_nt: TGTGCCAGCAGCGTAGTGGGAAGGGTGGCAGATACGCAGTATTTT; j_call: TRBJ2-3; v_call: TRBV9; d_call: -; cdr3_length: 15
cdr3_aa: CASSPAAGGTTGELFF; cdr3_nt: TGCGCCAGCAGCCCGGCGGCTGGCGGGACGACCGGGGAGCTGTTTTTT; j_call: TRBJ2-2; v_call: TRBV5-1; d_call: -; cdr3_length: 16
cdr3_aa: CASSFPPNTEAFF; cdr3_nt: TGTGCCAGCAGTTTCCCTCCCAACACTGAAGCTTTCTTT; j_call: TRBJ1-1; v_call: TRBV12-3/TRBV12-4; d_call: -; cdr3_length: 13
cdr3_aa: CASVPGGSVYEQYF; cdr3_nt: TGTGCCAGCGTCCCGGGGGGATCCGTCTACGAGCAGTACTTC; j_call: TRBJ2-7; v_call: TRBV6-6; d_call: TRBD2; cdr3_length: 14
cdr3_aa: CASSLGVTGANVLTF; cdr3_nt: TGTGCCAGCAGTTTAGGGGTGACTGGGGCCAACGTCCTGACTTTC; j_call: TRBJ2-6; v_call: TRBV28; d_call: -; cdr3_length: 15
cdr3_aa: CASSYPWTGTKSYEQYF; cdr3_nt: TGTGCCAGCAGCTATCCTTGGACAGGGACTAAATCCTACGAGCAGTACTTC; j_call: TRBJ2-7; v_call: TRBV7-3; d_call: -; cdr3_length: 17
cdr3_aa: CASSFSGNTEAFF; cdr3_nt: TGCGCCAGCAGCTTTTCGGGTAACACTGAAGCTTTCTTT; j_call: TRBJ1-1; v_call: TRBV5-1; d_call: -; cdr3_length: 13
cdr3_aa: CASSHRTTGRDTGELFF; cdr3_nt: TGTGCCAGCAGCCACCGCACGACAGGGCGGGACACCGGGGAGCTGTTTTTT; j_call: TRBJ2-2; v_call: TRBV4-2; d_call: TRBD1; cdr3_length: 17
cdr3_aa: CASSEHGGPYGYTF; cdr3_nt: TGTGCCAGCAGTGAACACGGGGGGCCCTATGGCTACACCTTC; j_call: TRBJ1-2; v_call: TRBV2; d_call: -; cdr3_length: 14
cdr3_aa: CASSRTQRGYTF; cdr3_nt: TGCGCCAGCAGCAGGACCCAGCGAGGCTACACCTTC; j_call: TRBJ1-2; v_call: TRBV5-1; d_call: -; cdr3_length: 12
cdr3_aa: CASSLVSADQGAYEQYF; cdr3_nt: TGTGCCAGCAGCTTAGTATCCGCGGACCAGGGGGCCTACGAGCAGTACTTC; j_call: TRBJ2-7; v_call: TRBV7-6; d_call: TRBD1; cdr3_length: 17
cdr3_aa: CASSLGQTRGYGYTF; cdr3_nt: TGTGCCAGCAGCTTAGGCCAAACCCGGGGCTATGGCTACACCTTC; j_call: TRBJ1-2; v_call: TRBV7-9; d_call: -; cdr3_length: 15
cdr3_aa: CASSFGDGGNSPLHF; cdr3_nt: TGTGCCAGCTCATTCGGGGATGGAGGAAATTCACCCCTCCACTTT; j_call: TRBJ1-6; v_call: TRBV18; d_call: -; cdr3_length: 15
cdr3_aa: CASSLLVQGGSPLHF; cdr3_nt: TGTGCCAGCAGCTTGTTGGTACAAGGGGGTTCACCCCTCCACTTT; j_call: TRBJ1-6; v_call: TRBV5-6; d_call: -; cdr3_length: 15
cdr3_aa: CASRDSDTGELFF; cdr3_nt: TGCGCCAGCCGGGACAGCGACACCGGGGAGCTGTTTTTT; j_call: TRBJ2-2; v_call: TRBV5-1; d_call: TRBD1; cdr3_length: 13
cdr3_aa: CASSRQNTEAFF; cdr3_nt: TGTGCCAGCAGTCGACAGAACACTGAAGCTTTCTTT; j_call: TRBJ1-1; v_call: TRBV12-3/TRBV12-4; d_call: -; cdr3_length: 12
cdr3_aa: CASSQDSLAGGVSTDTQYF; cdr3_nt: TGTGCCAGCAGCCAAGACAGCCTAGCGGGGGGAGTTAGCACAGATACGCAGTATTTT; j_call: TRBJ2-3; v_call: TRBV4-2; d_call: TRBD2; cdr3_length: 19
cdr3_aa: CASTRTGETQYF; cdr3_nt: TGTGCCAGCACGCGGACCGGAGAGACCCAGTACTTC; j_call: TRBJ2-5; v_call: TRBV7-9; d_call: -; cdr3_length: 12
cdr3_aa: CASSMGGFTYEQYF; cdr3_nt: TGTGCCAGTAGTATGGGCGGGTTTACGTACGAGCAGTACTTC; j_call: TRBJ2-7; v_call: TRBV19; d_call: -; cdr3_length: 14
cdr3_aa: CASSLTGVISQPQHF; cdr3_nt: TGCGCCAGCAGCTTGACAGGGGTGATTAGTCAGCCCCAGCATTTT; j_call: TRBJ1-5; v_call: TRBV5-1; d_call: TRBD1; cdr3_length: 15
cdr3_aa: CASSYSSGTVNTEAFF; cdr3_nt: TGTGCCAGCAGTTACTCTTCCGGGACGGTCAACACTGAAGCTTTCTTT; j_call: TRBJ1-1; v_call: TRBV6-5; d_call: -; cdr3_length: 16
cdr3_aa: CASSLADRYNEKLFF; cdr3_nt: TGTGCCAGCAGCCTCGCAGACAGATATAATGAAAAACTGTTTTTT; j_call: TRBJ1-4; v_call: TRBV14; d_call: -; cdr3_length: 15
cdr3_aa: CASSLSMGYGYTF; cdr3_nt: TGTGCCAGCAGTTTATCGATGGGGTATGGCTACACCTTC; j_call: TRBJ1-2; v_call: TRBV27; d_call: -; cdr3_length: 13
cdr3_aa: CTSSQDNPPGQLYGYTF; cdr3_nt: TGCACCAGCAGCCAGGATAATCCGCCGGGACAGTTATATGGCTACACCTTC; j_call: TRBJ1-2; v_call: TRBV1; d_call: -; cdr3_length: 17
cdr3_aa: CAGGQEIINTEAFF; cdr3_nt: TGTGCCGGTGGACAGGAGATTATTAACACTGAAGCTTTCTTT; j_call: TRBJ1-1; v_call: TRBV7-9; d_call: TRBD1; cdr3_length: 14
cdr3_aa: CASKNLNSGNTIYF; cdr3_nt: TGTGCCAGCAAAAACCTAAACTCTGGAAACACCATATATTTT; j_call: TRBJ1-3; v_call: TRBV6-5; d_call: -; cdr3_length: 14
cdr3_aa: CASRLSTDTQYF; cdr3_nt: TGTGCCAGCAGACTCTCCACAGATACGCAGTATTTT; j_call: TRBJ2-3; v_call: TRBV7-2; d_call: -; cdr3_length: 12
cdr3_aa: CASSLPTGGWDTGELFF; cdr3_nt: TGTGCCAGCAGTTTGCCGACAGGGGGCTGGGACACCGGGGAGCTGTTTTTT; j_call: TRBJ2-2; v_call: TRBV28; d_call: TRBD1; cdr3_length: 17
cdr3_aa: CASSEPELRGGYNEQFF; cdr3_nt: TGTGCCAGCAGTGAGCCGGAGTTGCGGGGGGGCTACAATGAGCAGTTCTTC; j_call: TRBJ2-1; v_call: TRBV25-1; d_call: TRBD2; cdr3_length: 17
cdr3_aa: CSVKGQGGGNTEAFF; cdr3_nt: TGCAGCGTCAAGGGACAGGGGGGAGGAAACACTGAAGCTTTCTTT; j_call: TRBJ1-1; v_call: TRBV29-1; d_call: TRBD1; cdr3_length: 15
cdr3_aa: CSASYRQGYEQYF; cdr3_nt: TGCAGTGCTAGTTATCGGCAGGGCTACGAGCAGTACTTC; j_call: TRBJ2-7; v_call: TRBV20-1; d_call: -; cdr3_length: 13
cdr3_aa: CASSPTGYGYTF; cdr3_nt: TGTGCCAGCAGTCCGACAGGGTACGGCTACACCTTC; j_call: TRBJ1-2; v_call: TRBV28; d_call: TRBD1; cdr3_length: 12
cdr3_aa: CAITRDRGGGTEAFF; cdr3_nt: TGTGCCATCACTAGAGACAGGGGAGGCGGCACTGAAGCTTTCTTT; j_call: TRBJ1-1; v_call: TRBV10-3; d_call: TRBD1; cdr3_length: 15